The sequence of this T cell receptor (beta chain) was determined in a study of molecular identifiers for immune sequencing clone quantification. Study-wide results and caveats: For highly expanded clones, sizes could be underestimated when identical TCR molecules share a barcode. Whereas clones above 20 RNA copies held under 1% of naive-cell molecules, they held over 98% of effector molecules.

Sorting was used to obtain naive CD8 T cells (CD8+CD4-CCR7+CD45RA+). This clonotype was counted at least ten times. The antigen remains undetermined. The germline CDR1 and CDR2 sequences are MNHNS and SASEGT. The CDR3 is 17 residues long. Trimming shortened V by 5 bases and J by 7 bases, and 27 bases separated the two germline ends. As previously described, bulk TCR libraries were made using listed TCR primers. TCRdb reprocessed the PCR reads via MiXCR and lists one record per CDR3 protein. This repertoire shows fewer than 70,000 distinct CDR3 sequences, about a sixth found once; its top ten account for 1.5%.

This chain links TRBV6-1 with TRBJ2-7; D not resolved. This clonotype was obtained from a human donor in good health. Some libraries in this study had Jurkat cell RNA spiked in. Sequencing was performed on naive CD8+ T cells from blood, with Jurkat cell RNA spiked in. Subset meaning: FACS-sorted CD8+CD4-CCR7+CD45RA+ naive T cells. The CDR3 here is CASSPRIWVSTSEEQYF. CDR3 sequence (DNA): TGTGCCAGCAGTCCTCGTATCTGGGTTAGCACCTCGGAGGAGCAGTACTTC.